This T cell receptor beta chain comes out of a study of control samples from healthy donors and cancer patients. Germline CDR1 SEHNR, CDR2 FQNEAQ (reference sequence). V shed 2 bases and J 5 bases; nucleotides not matched to a gene: 7. This CDR3 is 15 amino acids long. Data came from immunoSEQ multiplex PCR; TCRdb stores just in-frame clones and leaves some out. The sample includes about 110,000 clones, around 80% of them seen just once. The receptor was derived from a man younger than 30 in good health. The gene calls are TRBV7-9 and TRBJ2-5; 8 bases are shared with TRBD1. The sequencing sample was made of blood. CDR3 sequence reads: CASSLFAGGRETQYF. In DNA form, the CDR3 reads TGTGCCAGCAGCTTATTCGCAGGGGGCAGGGAGACCCAGTACTTC. Supplemented by reference TRBV7-9 and TRBJ2-5, the full variable domain reads DTGVSQNPRHKITKRGQNVTFRCDPISEHNRLYWYRQTLGQGPEFLTYFQNEAQLEKSRLLSDRFSAERPKGSFSTLEIQRTEQGDSAMYLCASSLFAGGRETQYFGPGTRLLVL.